This passage covers 23 T cell receptor beta chains from one sample sequenced in a study of blood T cells in healthy people across ages. A sample-barcoded 5' primer and a J-beta primer mix were used in a second PCR of roughly 7 to 11 cycles. TCRdb fed the 5' RACE reads into MiXCR, producing one record per CDR3 protein. The sample has roughly 560,000 distinct CDR3 sequences; about 24% are singletons. This sample was also put to use in a study of T cells of mothers and their children.

The sequenced sample consisted of blood. The receptors shown here come from a boy younger than 18 in good health.

The V and J genes are TRBV28 and TRBJ2-7, with 11 bases identical to TRBD1. The CDR3 runs to 15 residues. Per germline, CDR1 MDHEN and CDR2 SYDVKM. The J segment lost 3 bases and the V segment lost 5 bases, leaving 6 bases of the junction unmatched. CDR3 sequence reads: CASSGTGTGGYEQYF. In DNA form, the CDR3 reads TGTGCCAGCAGTGGAACAGGGACAGGGGGCTACGAGCAGTACTTC.

This chain connects TRBV3-1 to TRBJ1-2, with 8 bases lining up with TRBD1. Losses at the gene ends were 6 bases for V and 6 bases for J; bases not matched to a gene: 9. There are 14 residues in the CDR3. The germline V gene has CDR1 LGHDT and CDR2 YNNKEL (reference sequence). CDR3 sequence (DNA): TGTGCCAGCAGACAAACCGGGACAGGTGATGGCTACACCTTC. It encodes CASRQTGTGDGYTF.

V gene TRBV20-1 combines with J gene TRBJ2-1; 10 nucleotides align to TRBD2. V shed 8 bases, J shed 0 bases, and the junction held 7 bases outside the gene matches. Germline V gives CDR1 DFQATT, CDR2 SNEGSKA (reference sequence). The CDR3 has 15 residues. CDR3 in amino acids: CSTGLAESSYNEQFF. In nucleotides, the CDR3 is TGCAGTACAGGACTAGCGGAGAGCTCCTACAATGAGCAGTTCTTC.

With respect to this clonotype: Its ends do not fully match the called genes, so a read error is possible. V usage is TRBV4-1 and J usage is TRBJ2-1; TRBD2 aligns across 8 bases. The V gene's germline CDR1 is MGHRA and CDR2 YSYEKL. The CDR3 contains 16 residues. The CDR3 reads CACSQDPGGGYNEQFF. CDR3 bases: TGCGCCTGCAGCCAAGATCCGGGGGGGGGCTACAATGAGCAGTTCTTC.

This clonotype turned up a few times. The V gene is TRBV20-1, the J gene TRBJ2-5; D could derive from TRBD1 or TRBD2 (5 bases each). The J call could be wrong; TRBJ2-7 is a better fit for the DNA end. This CDR3 region has 16 residues. Germline V gene data show CDR1 as DFQATT and CDR2 as SNEGSKA (reference sequence). This CDR3 reads CSARDGGTADIYEQYF. The DNA for the CDR3 is TGCAGTGCTAGAGATGGGGGTACAGCGGACATATACGAGCAGTACTTC.

About this clonotype: The germline gene is not matched at one end of the junction; a read error may be the cause. V usage is TRBV10-2 and J usage is TRBJ2-5, with TRBD2 identical over 8 bases. The CDR3 runs 14 residues. Germline lookup yields CDR1 WSHSY and CDR2 SAAADI. The CDR3 sequence: CASSPGLEGETRYF. In DNA, the CDR3 is TGCGCCAGCAGCCCGGGACTAGAGGGAGAGACCCGGTACTTC.

The chain employs TRBV20-1 and TRBJ2-1, with D uncertain. Near its end, the DNA agrees better with TRBJ2-7, so the J call may be wrong. CDR3 length: 15 residues. In germline, CDR1 is DFQATT, CDR2 SNEGSKA (reference sequence). The CDR3 loop reads CSAKLTGSRNYEQYF. The DNA for the CDR3 is TGCAGTGCTAAGTTAACGGGCAGCAGGAACTACGAGCAGTACTTC.

The V gene is TRBV9, the J gene TRBJ2-3; TRBD2 agrees at 11 bases. The V segment lost 3 bases and the J segment 1 base; nucleotides outside the gene matches: 4. From germline, CDR1 is SGDLS and CDR2 YYNGEE. The CDR3 sequence is 16 residues long. The CDR3 coding sequence is TGTGCCAGCAGCGCCGATAGCGGGAGGGGCACAGATACGCAGTATTTT. Encoded protein: CASSADSGRGTDTQYF. Based on the CDR3 plus reference TRBV9 and TRBJ2-3, the full variable domain is DSGVTQTPKHLITATGQRVTLRCSPRSGDLSVYWYQQSLDQGLQFLIQYYNGEERAKGNILERFSAQQFPDLHSELNLSSLELGDSALYFCASSADSGRGTDTQYFGPGTRLTVL.

The chain has TRBV3-1 and TRBJ1-4, with D tentatively TRBD1 (5 bases). V lost 1 base, J lost 8 bases, and 14 bases lay in between. The CDR3 is 15 residues long. Per the germline V gene, CDR1 is LGHDT and CDR2 is YNNKEL (reference sequence). CDR3 in DNA: TGTGCCAGCAGCCAAGGTGGAAGGGGTTGGGAAAAACTGTTTTTT. This codes for CASSQGGRGWEKLFF.

The rearrangement joins TRBV7-9 to TRBJ2-1; D perhaps matches TRBD1 (5 bases). TRBJ2-5 explains the end of the DNA better; the J call may be wrong. Germline V lookup: CDR1 SEHNR, CDR2 FQNEAQ (reference sequence). The CDR3 is 16 residues long. The CDR3 loop is CASSLDGGQGLETQYF. The DNA of the CDR3 is TGTGCCAGCAGCTTAGACGGTGGGCAGGGTTTAGAGACCCAGTACTTC.

This clonotype has only a few counts. The chain is built from TRBV7-9 and TRBJ2-5, with D perhaps TRBD2 (7 bases). The J call is in doubt because the DNA end fits TRBJ2-1 better. The CDR3 has 16 residues. Per germline, CDR1 SEHNR and CDR2 FQNEAQ (reference sequence). CDR3 nucleotides: TGTGCCAGCAGCTTAGCCGCGGGGGCGGTCTACAATGAGCAGTTCTTC. This translates into CASSLAAGAVYNEQFF.

The V and J genes are TRBV7-9 and TRBJ2-1, with D possibly being TRBD2 (6 bases). The CDR3 covers 16 residues. Germline loops: CDR1 SEHNR, CDR2 FQNEAQ (reference sequence). Trimming stripped 8 bases from V and 5 bases from J, with 22 bases between. CDR3 bases: TGTGCCAGCTTCGTGACGGGACTCCTCATACACAATGAGCAGTTCTTC. Translated: CASFVTGLLIHNEQFF. The full variable domain, with the rest looked up from reference TRBV7-9 and TRBJ2-1, is DTGVSQNPRHKITKRGQNVTFRCDPISEHNRLYWYRQTLGQGPEFLTYFQNEAQLEKSRLLSDRFSAERPKGSFSTLEIQRTEQGDSAMYLCASFVTGLLIHNEQFFGPGTRLTVL.

The rearrangement links TRBV6-2 or TRBV6-3 to TRBJ2-5; 7 bases agree with TRBD2. There are 13 residues in the CDR3. Germline lookup yields CDR1 MNHEY and CDR2 SVGEGT. With 6 bases clipped from V and 7 bases from J, the junction kept 8 bases outside the gene matches. The DNA of the CDR3 is TGTGCCAGCAGGGGACTATCGGAGGCGACCCAGTACTTC. Encoded protein: CASRGLSEATQYF.

The CDR3 coding sequence is TGCGCCAGCAGTGAGGACGGCTTCTACAATGAGCAGTTCTTC. The encoded protein is CASSEDGFYNEQFF. This chain connects TRBV10-2 to TRBJ2-1; D remains ambiguous. CDR3 length: 14 amino acids. The germline V and J ends were trimmed by 2 bases and 3 bases, with 8 bases remaining between them. From germline, CDR1 is WSHSY and CDR2 SAAADI.

This clonotype was found a few times. V gene TRBV29-1 combines with J gene TRBJ1-1; possible D gene TRBD1, 5 bases. The CDR3 runs 10 residues. Germline CDR1 is SQVTM and CDR2 is ANQGSEA. Trimming took 6 bases from V and 9 from J, leaving 11 bases between them. The chain's CDR3 is CSVGDRKAFF. CDR3 bases: TGCAGCGTGGGTGACAGAAAAGCTTTCTTT.

The V gene is TRBV20-1, the J gene TRBJ2-2; 8 bases are a match to TRBD2. Germline V gene data show CDR1 as DFQATT and CDR2 as SNEGSKA (reference sequence). J gave up 5 bases and V 3 bases, and 5 bases lay outside the gene matches. CDR3 length: 14 residues. The CDR3 loop is CSARERERTGELFF. Written as DNA, the CDR3 is TGCAGTGCTAGGGAGCGGGAGCGTACCGGGGAGCTGTTTTTT.

The rearrangement uses TRBV11-2 and TRBJ2-5; 7 nucleotides line up with TRBD2. The J call may be wrong; the DNA end is better matched by TRBJ2-1. The CDR3 totals 16 residues. Germline loops: CDR1 SGHAT, CDR2 FQNNGV. The CDR3 DNA follows: TGTGCCAGCAGCTTAGGCGACGGGAGGACGCTCAATGAGCAGTTCTTC. Translation gives CASSLGDGRTLNEQFF.

The CDR3 region is CASSLFERGETQYF. The CDR3 DNA follows: TGTGCCAGCAGCTTATTTGAGAGGGGCGAGACCCAGTACTTC. This rearrangement joins TRBV7-3 to TRBJ2-5; D is possibly TRBD1 or TRBD2 (5 bases each). This CDR3 contains 14 residues. Germline lookup yields CDR1 SGHTA and CDR2 FQGTGA. Trimming removed 2 bases from V and 5 bases from J, with 12 bases in between.

The gene calls are TRBV29-1 and TRBJ1-1; D not resolved. Germline CDR1 SQVTM, CDR2 ANQGSEA. With 4 bases removed from V and 4 bases from J, the gap between germline ends came to 13 bases. CDR3 length equals 13 residues. This CDR3 reads CSVAEGVGTEAFF. CDR3 sequence (DNA): TGCAGCGTTGCCGAAGGCGTGGGCACTGAAGCTTTCTTT.

This clonotype was seen more than once but under ten times. This sequence joins TRBV4-3 and TRBJ2-7; D remains unclear. This CDR3 has 14 amino acids. Between the trimmed V and J ends, which lost 1 base and 3 bases, there was a span of 10 bases. From germline, CDR1 is LGHNA and CDR2 YSLEER. CDR3 sequence (DNA): TGCGCCAGCAGCCAAGGGGTCATGAACTACGAGCAGTACTTC. This sequence encodes CASSQGVMNYEQYF.

The V call is TRBV20-1, the J call TRBJ2-3; TRBD2 might be the D (5 bases). Germline V gene lookup returns CDR1 DFQATT and CDR2 SNEGSKA (reference sequence). This CDR3 spans 13 amino acids. V was cut by 7 bases and J by 2 bases, with 13 bases left in between. The DNA of the CDR3 is TGCAGTGTCGGCAGCGGCTACACAGATACGCAGTATTTT. It is translated as CSVGSGYTDTQYF.

The rearrangement uses TRBV14 and TRBJ1-3; no firm D call. Trimming stripped 3 bases from V and 7 bases from J, with 4 bases between. Germline CDR1 and CDR2: SGHDN and FVKESK. There are 11 residues in the CDR3. The CDR3 DNA sequence: TGTGCCAGCAGCCACCTGAACACCATATATTTT. Translated, it gives CASSHLNTIYF.

This clonotype occurred a few times. J is TRBJ1-2 and V is TRBV4-3, with 7 positions matching TRBD1. CDR1 and CDR2 (germline): LGHNA, YSLEER. V trimming: 0 bases; J trimming: 4 bases; junction bases outside the gene matches: 2. There are 14 residues in the CDR3. DNA of the CDR3: TGCGCCAGCAGCCAAGACAGGGGGGCCTATGGCTACACCTTC. Its translation: CASSQDRGAYGYTF.